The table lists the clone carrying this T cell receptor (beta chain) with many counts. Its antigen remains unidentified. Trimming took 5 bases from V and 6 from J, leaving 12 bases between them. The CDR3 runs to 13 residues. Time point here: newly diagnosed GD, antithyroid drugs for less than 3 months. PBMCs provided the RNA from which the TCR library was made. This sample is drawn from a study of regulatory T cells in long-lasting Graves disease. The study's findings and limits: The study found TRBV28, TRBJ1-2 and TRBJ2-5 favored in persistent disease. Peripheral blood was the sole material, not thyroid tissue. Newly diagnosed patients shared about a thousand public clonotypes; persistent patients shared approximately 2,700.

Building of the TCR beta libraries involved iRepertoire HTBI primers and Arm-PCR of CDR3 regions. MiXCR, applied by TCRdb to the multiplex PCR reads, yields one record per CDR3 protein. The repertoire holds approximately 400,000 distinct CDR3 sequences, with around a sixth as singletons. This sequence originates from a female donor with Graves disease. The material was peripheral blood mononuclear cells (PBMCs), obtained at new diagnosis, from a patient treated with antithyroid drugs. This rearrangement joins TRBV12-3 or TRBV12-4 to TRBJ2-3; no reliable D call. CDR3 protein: CASSLHKADTQYF. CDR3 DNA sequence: TGTGCCAGCAGTCTTCATAAGGCGGATACGCAGTATTTT.